The 30 T cell receptor beta chains below all came from one sample that was sequenced in a study of regulatory T cells in long-lasting Graves disease. The time point was: newly diagnosed GD, antithyroid drugs for less than 3 months. Extracted PBMC RNA gave rise to the TCR library. CDR3 regions were amplified by Arm-PCR using iRepertoire HTBI primers to build TCR beta libraries. Via MiXCR, TCRdb re-called the multiplex PCR reads, giving one row per CDR3 protein. The top ten clones hold around a quarter of a sample with 400,000 to 500,000 distinct CDR3 sequences, less than 20% of them seen once. The sample also formed part of further work on T cells in Graves' hyperthyroidism and ophthalmopathy.

The sample was peripheral blood mononuclear cells (PBMCs), taken at new diagnosis, from a patient treated with antithyroid drugs. These receptor sequences come from a woman under 30 with Graves disease.

This clonotype has at least ten counts. The chain combines TRBV20-1 with TRBJ2-1, with TRBD2 identical over 9 bases. Germline lookup yields CDR1 DFQATT and CDR2 SNEGSKA (reference sequence). The trim removed 3 bases at V and 7 bases at J, leaving 19 bases unmatched. This CDR3 has 18 amino acids. Here the CDR3 reads CSARIGRDKREDRNEQFF. CDR3 DNA sequence: TGCAGTGCTAGGATAGGCAGGGATAAGCGGGAGGATCGTAATGAGCAGTTCTTC.

The chain combines TRBV20-1 with TRBJ2-5; 12 bases align to TRBD2. The trim removed 1 base at V and 9 bases at J, leaving 9 bases unmatched. The CDR3 is 15 amino acids. The germline V gene encodes CDR1 DFQATT and CDR2 SNEGSKA (reference sequence). The CDR3 region has the DNA TGCAGTGCTAGAGGCCCCCTAGCGGGAGGGGCGGCCCAGTACTTC. Translating it yields CSARGPLAGGAAQYF.

This clonotype was seen only a few times. The chain uses TRBV4-3 and TRBJ2-7, with TRBD2 matching 9 bases. CDR3 length: 16 amino acids. V gave up 1 base and J gave up 4 bases; unmatched junction bases: 8. CDR1 and CDR2 from the germline V gene are LGHNA and YSLEER. The CDR3 loop reads CASSQGSGLAIYEQYF. The CDR3 DNA reads TGCGCCAGCAGCCAAGGGTCGGGACTAGCTATATACGAGCAGTACTTC.

For this clonotype: A much larger clone lies a single base off, so this may be a read error. The chain has TRBV20-1 and TRBJ2-1; D is possibly TRBD2 (7 bases). The CDR3 spans 15 residues. Trimming removed 0 bases at V and 10 bases at J, with 19 bases between. CDR1 and CDR2 from the germline V gene are DFQATT and SNEGSKA (reference sequence). The CDR3: CSAREGGGRSYEQFF. CDR3 nucleotide sequence: TGCAGTGCTAGAGAAGGGGGAGGGAGGTCCTACGAGCAGTTCTTC.

This clonotype was recorded only once. Compared with germline, one end of the junction differs, possibly owing to a read error. V gene TRBV6-5 combines with J gene TRBJ2-7; D uncertain. Germline V CDR1 and CDR2: MNHEY, SVGAGI. The CDR3 is 15 amino acids. The CDR3 protein is CASSYFRATSCEQYF. The CDR3 DNA follows: TGTGCCAGCAGTTACTTTAGGGCAACCTCCTGCGAGCAGTACTTC.

This clonotype has more than one count but fewer than ten. This chain links TRBV27 with TRBJ2-7; D gene unclear. V was shortened by 1 base and J by 0 bases, with 4 bases between the two germline ends. The CDR3 runs 13 residues. The V gene's germline CDR1 is MNHEY and CDR2 SMNVEV (reference sequence). The CDR3 sequence is CASSLLPSYEQYF. The CDR3 coding sequence is TGTGCCAGCAGTTTATTGCCCTCCTACGAGCAGTACTTC.

This clonotype was recorded at least ten times. The CDR3 DNA reads as TGCAGTGCCCAAGGACTAGCGGGAGGGCAGGCAGATACGCAGTATTTT. Translated: CSAQGLAGGQADTQYF. The chain uses TRBV20-1 and TRBJ2-3, with 15 bases fitting TRBD2. The germline V gene encodes CDR1 DFQATT and CDR2 SNEGSKA (reference sequence). V lost 6 bases and J lost 4; bases outside the gene matches: 8. The CDR3 contains 16 residues.

With respect to this clonotype: A far larger clone is just one base off, so this is likely a read error. V is TRBV29-1 and J is TRBJ2-7; D uncertain. The germline V gene has CDR1 SQVTM and CDR2 ANQGSEA. The CDR3 loop spans 13 amino acids. V lost 8 bases to trimming and J lost 7 bases, with 21 bases between them. The CDR3 here is CSPRTISYNEQYF. CDR3 bases: TGCAGCCCCAGGACCATCTCCTACAATGAGCAGTACTTC.

V and J are TRBV5-1 and TRBJ2-7; D unresolved. CDR3 size: 14 residues. Germline lookup yields CDR1 SGHRS and CDR2 YFSETQ. Between the trimmed V and J ends, which lost 0 bases and 0 bases, there was a span of 7 bases. This CDR3 reads CASSLEAHSYEQYF. The CDR3, as DNA: TGCGCCAGCAGCTTGGAGGCTCACTCCTACGAGCAGTACTTC. Based on the CDR3 plus reference TRBV5-1 and TRBJ2-7, the full variable domain is KAGVTQTPRYLIKTRGQQVTLSCSPISGHRSVSWYQQTPGQGLQFLFEYFSETQRNKGNFPGRFSGRQFSNSRSEMNVSTLELGDSALYLCASSLEAHSYEQYFGPGTRLTVT.

The V gene is TRBV5-6, the J gene TRBJ2-5, with 8 positions matching TRBD1. Trimming removed 2 bases from V and 3 bases from J; junction bases left unmatched: 15. CDR3 size: 18 residues. CDR1 is SGHDT, CDR2 YYEEEE, per germline. CDR3 in amino acids: CASSFVQDRELFEETQYF. The DNA of the CDR3 is TGTGCCAGCAGCTTTGTTCAGGACAGGGAGTTGTTCGAAGAGACCCAGTACTTC.

V and J are TRBV29-1 and TRBJ2-5; 10 positions agree with TRBD1. Germline V lookup: CDR1 SQVTM, CDR2 ANQGSEA. The ends lost 7 bases at V and 5 bases at J; junction bases unmatched: 7. This CDR3 has 13 residues. The DNA of the CDR3 is TGCAGCGGGGAGGACAGGGGGAGGGAGACCCAGTACTTC. Its protein product is CSGEDRGRETQYF.

This chain joins TRBV6-1 and TRBJ2-1; D remains ambiguous. This CDR3 region has 17 residues. With 1 base removed from V and 0 bases from J, the gap between germline ends came to 13 bases. Germline V gives CDR1 MNHNS, CDR2 SASEGT. The CDR3 spells CASSEDSREFSYNEQFF. In DNA, the CDR3 is TGTGCCAGCAGTGAAGACAGCCGTGAGTTCTCCTACAATGAGCAGTTCTTC.

The chain links TRBV6-2 or TRBV6-3 to TRBJ2-3; perhaps D is TRBD1 or TRBD2 (7 bases each). Trimming took 6 bases from V and 1 from J, leaving 32 bases between them. Germline CDR1 MNHEY, CDR2 SVGEGT. This CDR3 is built from 21 residues. The CDR3 region is CASSPPRGRESRGWGTDTQYF. CDR3 nucleotides: TGTGCCAGCAGCCCTCCGAGGGGGCGGGAGAGTCGAGGTTGGGGCACAGATACGCAGTATTTT.

The genes are TRBV7-9 and TRBJ2-4; D possibly uses TRBD1 or TRBD2 (5 bases each). Germline CDR1 reads SEHNR; CDR2 reads FQNEAQ (reference sequence). V lost 5 bases to trimming and J lost 0 bases, with 14 bases between them. CDR3 length: 16 residues. The CDR3: CASSISSGTAKNIQYF. CDR3 in DNA: TGTGCCAGCAGCATTAGTTCCGGGACAGCCAAAAACATTCAGTACTTC.

This clonotype was recorded at least ten times. This chain joins TRBV12-3 or TRBV12-4 and TRBJ2-3; D is unclear. CDR3 size: 14 residues. V was cut by 6 bases and J by 0 bases, with 10 bases left in between. CDR3 loop: CASSPGSSTDTQYF. In nucleotides, the CDR3 is TGTGCCAGCAGCCCCGGAAGTAGCACAGATACGCAGTATTTT.

This clonotype was counted many times. This CDR3 is CSARSSGGAYEQYF. The CDR3, as DNA: TGCAGTGCTAGATCTAGCGGGGGGGCCTACGAGCAGTACTTC. The chain links TRBV20-1 to TRBJ2-7; 12 bases are a match to TRBD2. With 2 bases clipped from V and 2 bases from J, the junction kept 1 base outside the gene matches. CDR3 length equals 14 residues. The germline CDR1 and CDR2 sequences are DFQATT and SNEGSKA (reference sequence).

This clonotype was detected ten times or more. The chain joins TRBV7-2 to TRBJ1-6; D is unresolved. Germline V gene lookup returns CDR1 SGHTA and CDR2 FQGNSA. This CDR3 has 14 residues. Trimming pared 0 bases from V and 9 bases from J, leaving 9 bases between. The CDR3 bases are TGTGCCAGCAGCTTAGCGGGTGGAAGTTCACCCCTCCACTTT. Its protein is CASSLAGGSSPLHF. The whole variable domain, remainder taken from reference TRBV7-2 and TRBJ1-6, is GAGVSQSPSNKVTEKGKDVELRCDPISGHTALYWYRQSLGQGLEFLIYFQGNSAPDKSGLPSDRFSAERTGGSVSTLTIQRTQQEDSAVYLCASSLAGGSSPLHFGNGTRLTVT.

Comment on this clonotype: At one end, the junction sequence differs from germline, possibly due to a read error. The gene calls are TRBV29-1 and TRBJ1-2; D is unclear. CDR1 and CDR2 (germline): SQVTM, ANQGSEA. The CDR3 is made up of 11 amino acids. The DNA of the CDR3 is TGCAGCCTTGACGGAGATAATGGCTACACCTTC. Its protein product is CSLDGDNGYTF.

The chain uses TRBV20-1 and TRBJ2-3; D gene unclear. V dropped 4 bases and J dropped 1 base, with 18 bases sitting between them. This CDR3 contains 16 residues. The V gene's germline CDR1 is DFQATT and CDR2 SNEGSKA (reference sequence). DNA for the CDR3: TGCAGTGCTACCCGAACAGCTCGTTTGGGCACAGATACGCAGTATTTT. Its translation is CSATRTARLGTDTQYF.

At least ten counts were recorded for this clonotype. The genes are TRBV20-1 and TRBJ2-1; 14 bases map to TRBD2. The V gene's germline CDR1 is DFQATT and CDR2 SNEGSKA (reference sequence). This CDR3 has 17 amino acids. V shed 4 bases and J 12 bases; nucleotides not matched to a gene: 17. As DNA, the CDR3 is TGCAGTGCTAACTATGCCTCCGGGACTAGCGGGAGAGGGGGGCAGTTCTTC. This translates into CSANYASGTSGRGGQFF.

In its sample, this clonotype was seen many times. V usage is TRBV2 and J usage is TRBJ2-1; no reliable D call. Trimming removed 7 bases at V and 5 bases at J, with 6 bases between. Looked up from germline, CDR1 is SNHLY and CDR2 is FYNNEI. The CDR3 has 11 amino acids. Here the CDR3 DNA reads TGTGCCAGCATGGCAGACAATGAGCAGTTCTTC. It encodes CASMADNEQFF.

In its sample, this clonotype was seen a few times. The chain carries TRBV7-2 and TRBJ1-2, with 9 nucleotides matching TRBD1. After removal of 3 bases from V and 7 bases from J, the junction contained 12 bases not matched to a gene. The germline gives CDR1 SGHTA, CDR2 FQGNSA. The CDR3 is 16 residues long. The CDR3 loop reads CASSFKTGGSISGYTF. The CDR3 nucleotides are TGTGCCAGCAGCTTCAAAACAGGGGGCAGCATAAGTGGCTACACCTTC.

This clonotype was observed many times. This chain joins TRBV27 and TRBJ2-7; D possibly corresponds to TRBD2 (6 bases). Looked up from germline, CDR1 is MNHEY and CDR2 is SMNVEV (reference sequence). V was trimmed by 8 bases and J by 6 bases, leaving 17 bases between them. This CDR3 is 13 amino acids long. CDR3 nucleotides: TGTGCCAGCGCGGGACGGGAGACTCTCGAGCAGTACTTC. As protein: CASAGRETLEQYF.

The chain recombines TRBV7-6 with TRBJ1-6, with D uncertain. CDR1 and CDR2 (germline): SGHVS, FNYEAQ. The V end lost 4 bases, the J end lost 6 bases, and 4 bases lay between the germline ends. This CDR3 is 12 amino acids long. CDR3: CASSSPNSPLHF. The CDR3 DNA follows: TGTGCCAGCAGCTCACCTAATTCACCCCTCCACTTT.

The chain combines TRBV20-1 with TRBJ2-5, with a weak D call TRBD2 (6 bases). The tail of the sequence fits TRBJ2-1 better, so the J call may be wrong. CDR1 and CDR2 from the germline V gene are DFQATT and SNEGSKA (reference sequence). The CDR3 length is 14 residues. This CDR3 is CSAHRGYGYNEQFF. CDR3 DNA sequence: TGCAGTGCCCACCGGGGGTACGGATACAATGAGCAGTTCTTC.

This clonotype has ten or more counts. This chain joins TRBV5-1 and TRBJ2-3, with TRBD2 identical over 8 bases. The V gene's germline CDR1 is SGHRS and CDR2 YFSETQ. The length of the CDR3 is 15 residues. Unmatched junction bases numbered 11, after V lost 5 bases and J lost 6 bases. The DNA for the CDR3 is TGCGCCAGCAGTCGATCCCAAGCGGGAGTGGATACGCAGTATTTT. Amino acids: CASSRSQAGVDTQYF.

This clonotype was recorded a few times. V usage is TRBV6-1 and J usage is TRBJ2-7; D uncertain. The CDR3 runs to 14 residues. Trimming took 6 bases from V and 0 from J, leaving 12 bases between them. The V gene's germline CDR1 is MNHNS and CDR2 SASEGT. CDR3 sequence (DNA): TGTGCCAGCAGCGGGTTTTCGTCCTCCTACGAGCAGTACTTC. It translates to CASSGFSSSYEQYF.

With respect to this clonotype: One end of the junction fails to match germline, which may point to a read error. The gene calls are TRBV19 and TRBJ2-2; TRBD2 aligns across 12 bases. Germline V gene sequence: CDR1 LNHDA, CDR2 SQIVND (reference sequence). This CDR3 has 15 amino acids. CDR3 loop: CASLLAGGSMGELLF. The CDR3 coding sequence is TGTGCCAGTCTACTAGCGGGAGGTTCGATGGGGGAGCTGCTTTTT.

This clonotype was picked up a small number of times. An end of the junction does not agree with germline; a read error may underlie this. The chain employs TRBV9 and TRBJ1-1, with a weak D call TRBD1 (6 bases). The CDR3 length is 15 residues. Germline V CDR1 and CDR2: SGDLS, YYNGEE. CDR3 nucleotides: TGTGCCGGCAGCGTTCGGTGGGACATGAACACTGAAGCTTTCTTT. Its protein product is CAGSVRWDMNTEAFF. The full variable domain, in which reference TRBV9 and TRBJ1-1 provide the parts outside the CDR3, is DSGVTQTPKHLITATGQRVTLRCSPRSGDLSVYWYQQSLDQGLQFLIQYYNGEERAKGNILERFSAQQFPDLHSELNLSSLELGDSALYFCAGSVRWDMNTEAFFGQGTRLTVV.

J is TRBJ2-7 and V is TRBV7-9; 9 bases map to TRBD2. V gave up 6 bases and J gave up 6 bases; unmatched junction bases: 9. The CDR3 loop spans 14 amino acids. Germline values: CDR1 SEHNR, CDR2 FQNEAQ (reference sequence). The chain's CDR3 is CASSPIAGVGEQYF. CDR3 nucleotide sequence: TGTGCCAGCAGTCCTATAGCGGGAGTAGGCGAGCAGTACTTC.